The 18 T cell receptor beta chains below were found in one sample sequenced in a study of response to subunit inactivated influenza vaccine. Via MiXCR, TCRdb re-called the RT-PCR reads, giving one row per CDR3 protein. The sample includes some 800,000 distinct CDR3 sequences, 20% to 25% of them seen just once. This material consisted of PBMCs from blood, taken around 5 days after vaccination. The receptors derive from a man aged 45-65 years who received an inactivated influenza vaccine.

This clonotype was picked up a small number of times. The chain carries TRBV5-6 and TRBJ2-1; D perhaps matches TRBD2 (6 bases). The germline CDR1 and CDR2 sequences are SGHDT and YYEEEE. The V gene lost 5 bases and the J gene lost 1 base, with 16 bases spanning the gap. The CDR3 sequence is 16 residues long. The CDR3 sequence is CASSYIAAGSYNEQFF. The DNA for the CDR3 is TGTGCCAGCAGTTATATAGCGGCGGGGTCCTACAATGAGCAGTTCTTC.

This clonotype was observed many times. CDR3 nucleotide sequence: TGTGCCAGCAGTTTCCAACTGGAATATTTAAAGCAAGAGACCCAGTACTTC. It codes for CASSFQLEYLKQETQYF. The chain has TRBV12-3 or TRBV12-4 and TRBJ2-5, with D unresolved. The CDR3 sequence is 17 residues long. Trimming pared 3 bases from V and 2 bases from J, leaving 19 bases between.

This clonotype was detected only a few times. The chain is built from TRBV20-1 and TRBJ2-7, with 9 bases lining up with TRBD2. This CDR3 has 15 amino acids. J was trimmed by 0 bases and V by 0 bases; bases with no gene match: 3. Germline-derived CDR1 and CDR2 are DFQATT and SNEGSKA (reference sequence). The CDR3 spells CSARDLAGPSYEQYF. The CDR3 region has the DNA TGCAGTGCTAGAGATCTAGCGGGACCCTCCTACGAGCAGTACTTC.

The chain joins TRBV12-3 or TRBV12-4 to TRBJ1-4; D is undetermined. V was pared by 3 bases and J by 6 bases, with 8 bases between. There are 13 residues in the CDR3. CDR3 in amino acids: CASSFRGYEKLFF. DNA for the CDR3: TGTGCCAGCAGTTTCCGGGGTTATGAAAAACTGTTTTTT.

The rearrangement links TRBV12-3 or TRBV12-4 to TRBJ2-2; no firm D call. The CDR3 covers 15 residues. With 0 bases removed from V and 1 base from J, the gap between germline ends came to 6 bases. The CDR3 DNA sequence: TGTGCCAGCAGTTTAGCCCATCTGAACACCGGGGAGCTGTTTTTT. It is translated as CASSLAHLNTGELFF.

The chain employs TRBV15 and TRBJ2-7; a possible D gene is TRBD1 (6 bases). From germline, CDR1 is LNHNV and CDR2 YYDKDF (reference sequence). This CDR3 comprises 16 residues. V was shortened by 5 bases and J by 8 bases, with 25 bases between the two germline ends. The CDR3 sequence: CATSVSRRDNLRKQYF. CDR3 in DNA: TGTGCCACCAGCGTGAGCCGCCGGGACAACCTACGAAAGCAGTACTTC.

This clonotype was detected only a few times. The V gene is TRBV29-1, the J gene TRBJ2-7; D might be TRBD2 (5 bases). Per germline, CDR1 SQVTM and CDR2 ANQGSEA. The CDR3 contains 16 residues. V shed 3 bases and J shed 6 bases, with 24 bases lying between them. The CDR3 DNA is TGCAGCGTTGACAACCCCATCATTCGCGGACTGGCCGAGCAGTACTTC. Protein product: CSVDNPIIRGLAEQYF.

The rearrangement joins TRBV11-1 to TRBJ2-3, with D perhaps being TRBD1 or TRBD2 (5 bases each). Germline V gene sequence: CDR1 SGHAT, CDR2 FQDESV (reference sequence). Trimming shortened V by 3 bases and J by 0 bases, and 19 bases separated the two germline ends. This CDR3 has 18 amino acids. DNA for the CDR3: TGTGCCAGCAGCTTCTCCGGGACCCGTCTAACTAGCACAGATACGCAGTATTTT. Residues: CASSFSGTRLTSTDTQYF.

This clonotype has more than one count but fewer than ten. The chain employs TRBV12-3 or TRBV12-4 and TRBJ1-1, with TRBD1 matching over 8 bases. With V trimmed by 6 bases and J by 5 bases, 5 bases remained unmatched. This CDR3 has 13 residues. The chain's CDR3 is CASRTGVGTEAFF. In nucleotides, the CDR3 is TGTGCCAGCAGGACAGGGGTGGGTACTGAAGCTTTCTTT.

This clonotype was found many times. The chain employs TRBV12-3 or TRBV12-4 and TRBJ2-1; TRBD2 matches 9 bases. Trimming removed 6 bases from V and 2 bases from J; junction bases left unmatched: 5. The CDR3 length is 15 residues. The CDR3 loop is CASSRGGAAYNEQFF. CDR3 DNA sequence: TGTGCCAGCAGCCGCGGGGGGGCCGCCTACAATGAGCAGTTCTTC.

The CDR3, as DNA: TGCGCCAGCAGCCAAGGGGGGGAGGGGGCCAACGTCCTGACTTTC. This gives the protein CASSQGGEGANVLTF. V is TRBV4-3 and J is TRBJ2-6; tentative D call: TRBD2 (6 bases). Germline V gives CDR1 LGHNA, CDR2 YSLEER. This CDR3 has 15 amino acids. The germline V and J ends were trimmed by 1 base and 4 bases, with 8 bases remaining between them.

The V and J genes are TRBV19 and TRBJ1-1, with TRBD1 matching over 8 bases. Germline CDR1 LNHDA, CDR2 SQIVND (reference sequence). The CDR3 totals 15 residues. J was trimmed by 6 bases and V by 3 bases; bases with no gene match: 9. CDR3 loop: CASSISTGGAAEAFF. CDR3 bases: TGTGCCAGTAGTATTTCTACAGGGGGGGCGGCTGAAGCTTTCTTT.

This clonotype was detected a few times. The V and J genes are TRBV29-1 and TRBJ1-1; D is undetermined. The germline gives CDR1 SQVTM, CDR2 ANQGSEA. CDR3 length equals 11 residues. V gave up 8 bases and J gave up 6 bases, with 13 bases separating them. This CDR3 is CSIRRDAEAFF. The CDR3 nucleotides read TGCAGCATCCGTAGAGACGCTGAAGCTTTCTTT.

This clonotype showed up many times. The V gene is TRBV28, the J gene TRBJ2-1; 12 bases match TRBD2. Trimming took 3 bases from V and 14 from J; bases not matched to a gene: 8. CDR3 length equals 14 residues. Germline V lookup: CDR1 MDHEN, CDR2 SYDVKM. The CDR3 coding sequence is TGTGCCAGCAGTTTCAACCGACTAGCGGGGGTAGAGTTCTTC. Its protein product is CASSFNRLAGVEFF.

This clonotype was seen at least ten times. The J gene is TRBJ2-7, the V gene TRBV5-1, with 10 bases fitting TRBD1. The ends lost 3 bases at V and 4 bases at J; junction bases unmatched: 4. Germline CDR1 SGHRS, CDR2 YFSETQ. The CDR3 spans 14 residues. As DNA, the CDR3 is TGCGCCAGCAGCTCGGGGGGACAGGGGTACGAGCAGTACTTC. Protein: CASSSGGQGYEQYF.

The CDR3 DNA reads TGTGCCATCAGTGAGTGGGGGGATAGCCGGAGCACAGATACGCAGTATTTT. Translated: CAISEWGDSRSTDTQYF. The J gene is TRBJ2-3, the V gene TRBV10-3, with D perhaps TRBD2 (6 bases). CDR3 length: 17 amino acids. The ends were cut back, 1 base at V and 0 bases at J, with 14 bases in the middle. CDR1 ENHRY and CDR2 SYGVKD come from the germline V gene.

This clonotype appeared many times. A much bigger clone sits one base away, suggesting this may be a read error. The chain has TRBV29-1 and TRBJ2-2; no clear D gene. V was shortened by 4 bases and J by 3 bases, with 3 bases between the two germline ends. Germline CDR1 and CDR2: SQVTM and ANQGSEA. CDR3 size: 11 residues. In DNA, the CDR3 is TGCAGCGTTGGGGACACCGGGGAGCTGTTTTTT. This gives the protein CSVGDTGELFF.

The chain links TRBV20-1 to TRBJ2-7; weak D call: TRBD2 (6 bases). This CDR3 is 13 amino acids long. V was pared by 6 bases and J by 0 bases, with 12 bases between. The germline CDR1 and CDR2 sequences are DFQATT and SNEGSKA (reference sequence). CDR3 region: CSAEGTPSYEQYF. The DNA of the CDR3 is TGCAGTGCAGAAGGGACTCCCTCCTACGAGCAGTACTTC.